This T cell receptor beta chain was captured by sequencing in a study of blood T cell repertoires in COVID-19. Turning to the study itself: The study drew acute and convalescent COVID-19 samples from the United States, Italy and Spain. T cells, B-cell-depleted T cells, or PBMCs provided the cDNA or gDNA that served as material.

Patients from Seattle were sampled longitudinally, starting during active infection. This clone was seen once. Original handling: Amplifying reference gene primers gave estimates of nucleated cell counts. Profiling relied on immunoSEQ multiplex PCR, and the TCRdb table lists in-frame clones only, not all of them. V, J and clone size are those of that table, while D and trimming were read from the DNA. The repertoire consists of fewer than 500,000 clones, with around nine tenths occurring once and the leading ten covering 0.75% to 0.85%. The origin of this receptor is a man between 18 and 35 years old with COVID-19, enrolled during active disease. The sequencing sample was made of peripheral blood.

The CDR3 loop is CATPKREGLYNEQFF. DNA of the CDR3: TGTGCCACCCCTAAGCGGGAGGGCCTCTACAATGAGCAGTTCTTC. J is TRBJ2-1 and V is TRBV6-5, with 10 bases lining up with TRBD2. V gave up 10 bases and J gave up 3 bases; unmatched junction bases: 9. The CDR3 sequence is 15 residues long. Germline V gene data show CDR1 as MNHEY and CDR2 as SVGAGI.